A selection of T cell receptor beta chains follows, all from one sample in a study of CD8+CD57+ T cells in acquired aplastic anemia. Via MiXCR, TCRdb re-called the reads, giving one row per CDR3 protein. The data hold about 48,000 distinct CDR3 sequences, with roughly 69% observed a single time. Material for sequencing was sorted CD4+, CD8+, or CD8+CD57+ T cells (not recorded which) from PBMCs. All receptors derive from a human donor in good health, serving as a control. CDR3s leave out the opening cysteine and the closing phenylalanine or tryptophan. Each record gives: clone size, J gene, V gene, CDR3 protein. Rows may omit the clone size; those that give it use once, few, many or a size class.

>many|TRBJ2-2|TRBV20-1
SARELGLAAGELF
>NA|TRBJ1-6|TRBV2
ASGTGKSRSPLH
>NA|TRBJ2-7|TRBV3-1
ASGGYEQY
>NA|TRBJ2-3|TRBV5-1
ASSPQTGGGTDTQY
>NA|TRBJ2-7|TRBV25-1
ASSQELAETYEQY
>NA|TRBJ2-7|TRBV24-1
ATSAPDRRTLCEQY
>NA|TRBJ2-7|TRBV10-1
ASSDPTSGNYEQY
>NA|TRBJ2-7|TRBV11-1
ASSRRTGQGYYEQY
>NA|TRBJ2-2|TRBV9
ASSEGTGELF
>many|TRBJ1-1|TRBV6-5
ASRLRDRHEAF
>NA|TRBJ2-7|TRBV19
ASSISSPGQGYEQY
>once|TRBJ2-3|TRBV9
ASSPETSSRSDTQY
>many|TRBJ2-7|TRBV12-3/TRBV12-4
ASSLRDLGSYEQY
>NA|TRBJ2-7|TRBV29-1
SVEVGTVRTGEQY
>medium-sized|TRBJ2-1|TRBV29-1
SVVAGAIDEQF
>NA|TRBJ1-6|TRBV7-9
ASSLAERLSSPLH
>NA|TRBJ1-1|TRBV24-1
ATSDPDTEAF
>many|TRBJ2-1|TRBV5-6
ASSGTGRGDEQF
>once|TRBJ2-3|TRBV10-3
AITGDSSTDTQY
>NA|TRBJ1-1|TRBV29-1
SVGIQTGRRMNTEAF
>few|TRBJ2-7|TRBV7-2
ASSWTDYEQY
>NA|TRBJ1-4|TRBV7-2
ASSPDGEKLF
>few|TRBJ2-5|TRBV7-2
ASSLDYRGETQY
>NA|TRBJ2-3|TRBV5-4
ASSYGLAGSTDTQY
>once|TRBJ2-5|TRBV11-3
ASSLIETQY
>NA|TRBJ2-7|TRBV25-1
ASSARGLAGERQQY
>NA|TRBJ2-3|TRBV29-1
SVFVRGTTDTQY
>NA|TRBJ1-5|TRBV7-3
ASSPGLNMPQH
>NA|TRBJ2-1|TRBV10-3
AIKRGPPNEQF
>NA|TRBJ1-1|TRBV15
ATSRVTRGTEAF
>NA|TRBJ1-5|TRBV12-3/TRBV12-4
ASSLVAGSNQPQH
>NA|TRBJ1-6|TRBV19
ASRGQEGSYNSPLH
>NA|TRBJ2-1|TRBV2
ASSLSFMVEQF
>NA|TRBJ2-5|TRBV24-1
ATSEGTGADRYQETQY
>NA|TRBJ1-1|TRBV19
ASSIEGRGTEAL
>NA|TRBJ2-1|TRBV11-2
ASSLLAGGNEQF
>NA|TRBJ1-1|TRBV24-1
ANATPATEAF
>NA|TRBJ1-1|TRBV10-3
AISYTRGNTEAF
>many|TRBJ2-2|TRBV9
ASSPYSVGLAHTGELF
>NA|TRBJ1-1|TRBV19
ASKRANTEAF
>NA|TRBJ2-2|TRBV29-1
SVGGAGGELF
>NA|TRBJ2-1|TRBV10-2
ASSGTGGSSYNEQF
>NA|TRBJ2-6|TRBV4-1
ASSQVAAEDYSGADVLT
>once|TRBJ1-1|TRBV19
ASKPGHTYF
>NA|TRBJ2-7|TRBV10-1
ASQPGGSFGEQY
>few|TRBJ2-1|TRBV19
ATGPYGGEQF
>NA|TRBJ2-7|TRBV15
ATSRLAESYEQY
>NA|TRBJ1-2|TRBV7-9
ASSSGDYGYT
>NA|TRBJ1-5|TRBV19
ASSPGQDLYNQPQH
>NA|TRBJ2-5|TRBV25-1
ASSERDSRETQY
>NA|TRBJ1-2|TRBV2
ASSHPTGGYT
>NA|TRBJ1-1|TRBV2
ASSEWENTEAF
>medium-sized|TRBJ2-5|TRBV24-1
ATSDSTGQETQY
>NA|TRBJ1-1|TRBV7-2
ASSGHRGEAF
>few|TRBJ2-7|TRBV29-1
SVVWTHEQY
>once|TRBJ2-7|TRBV2
AHRSRGGREQY
>NA|TRBJ2-5|TRBV2
ASGKDRALETQY